These T cell receptor beta chains were read from a single sample in a study of identical twins. TCRdb used MiXCR to reprocess the 5' RACE reads, holding one entry per CDR3 protein. The sample includes hundreds of thousands of distinct CDR3 sequences, approximately 24% of them seen just once. The same sample was also studied in work on T cells expressing NK-cell markers.

The sequenced sample consisted of CD4+ T cells sorted from blood. The receptors come from a woman aged 18-30 years in good health. The CDR3 runs from the conserved cysteine through the conserved F or W. Each record gives: J gene, CDR3 length, D gene, clone size, V gene, CDR3 DNA, CDR3 protein. A D gene is named only where the DNA matches it firmly. Size tells how often a clone was seen (once, few, many) or the class of an expanded clone, and some rows leave it out.

J: TRBJ2-6; length: 16; D: -; size: few; V: TRBV6-5; DNA: TGTGCCAGCAGTTTTTCCGGGAGCTCTGGGGCCAACGTCCTGACTTTC; CDR3: CASSFSGSSGANVLTF
J: TRBJ2-7; length: 13; D: -; size: -; V: TRBV29-1; DNA: TGCAGCGTTGCCCACATAAACACCCACGAGCAGTACTTC; CDR3: CSVAHINTHEQYF
J: TRBJ2-1; length: 13; D: TRBD1; size: -; V: TRBV29-1; DNA: TGCAGCGTTGCGGTCAGGGGGTGGGATGAGCAGTTCTTC; CDR3: CSVAVRGWDEQFF
J: TRBJ2-1; length: 15; D: TRBD2; size: few; V: TRBV12-3/TRBV12-4; DNA: TGTGCCAGCAGTTCCCGAGCGGGAGAAGGAAATGAGCAGTTCTTC; CDR3: CASSSRAGEGNEQFF
J: TRBJ1-1; length: 13; D: -; size: -; V: TRBV20-1; DNA: TGCAGTGCTCGGGACATGCAAGACACTGAAGCTTTCTTT; CDR3: CSARDMQDTEAFF
J: TRBJ2-1; length: 15; D: -; size: -; V: TRBV5-1; DNA: TGCGCCAGCAGCGAGCTCAGCGGAACATACAATGAGCAGTTCTTC; CDR3: CASSELSGTYNEQFF
J: TRBJ2-7; length: 14; D: TRBD1; size: -; V: TRBV12-3/TRBV12-4; DNA: TGTGCCAGCAGTCCCGGACAGGGTTGGGGCGCGCAGTACTTC; CDR3: CASSPGQGWGAQYF
J: TRBJ2-2; length: 14; D: -; size: few; V: TRBV5-1; DNA: TGCGCCAGCAGCTTGGAATCCTCCACCGGGGAGCTGTTTTTT; CDR3: CASSLESSTGELFF
J: TRBJ2-7; length: 14; D: -; size: few; V: TRBV6-2/TRBV6-3; DNA: TGTGCCAGCGTCCTCAGGAATCGGGCCTACGAGCAGTACTTC; CDR3: CASVLRNRAYEQYF
J: TRBJ2-5; length: 14; D: -; size: few; V: TRBV20-1; DNA: TGCAGTGCTAGCCCACGGGTGACGGGAGAGACCCAGTACTTC; CDR3: CSASPRVTGETQYF
J: TRBJ2-1; length: 13; D: -; size: many; V: TRBV20-1; DNA: TGCAGTGCCTACGTAGGGTCCAGAGGGGGACGGTTCTTC; CDR3: CSAYVGSRGGRFF
J: TRBJ2-5; length: 16; D: -; size: -; V: TRBV11-3; DNA: TGTGCCAGCAGCTTACTCGCGGCAAGGTACCAAGAGACCCAGTACTTC; CDR3: CASSLLAARYQETQYF
J: TRBJ2-1; length: 15; D: TRBD2; size: -; V: TRBV25-1; DNA: TGTGCCAGCAGTGAACCGACTAGCGGGAGGTCTGAGCAGTTCTTC; CDR3: CASSEPTSGRSEQFF
J: TRBJ2-4; length: 17; D: TRBD2; size: -; V: TRBV5-1; DNA: TGCGCCAGCAGCTTGGGCCCAGCGGGGGGGATCAAAAACATTCAGTACTTC; CDR3: CASSLGPAGGIKNIQYF
J: TRBJ2-3; length: 17; D: -; size: -; V: TRBV7-8; DNA: TGTGCCAGCAGCTTAGCGTTCTGGAACGGAGGGCCAGATACGCAGTATTTT; CDR3: CASSLAFWNGGPDTQYF
J: TRBJ1-5; length: 15; D: -; size: few; V: TRBV7-2; DNA: TGTGCCAGCAGCTTTCGAGGTATGGGGAATCAGCCCCAGCATTTT; CDR3: CASSFRGMGNQPQHF
J: TRBJ2-7; length: 13; D: -; size: many; V: TRBV29-1; DNA: TGCAGCGTTGTACAGCAGGGAACCGGCGAGCAGTACTTC; CDR3: CSVVQQGTGEQYF
J: TRBJ2-5; length: 16; D: -; size: many; V: TRBV12-5; DNA: TGTGCTAGTGGTTTGCCTAACGTTGGGGGGTTGGAGACCCAGTACTTC; CDR3: CASGLPNVGGLETQYF
J: TRBJ1-2; length: 13; D: -; size: few; V: TRBV15; DNA: TGTGCCACCTCGTTGGGGCACTCCTATGGCTACACCTTC; CDR3: CATSLGHSYGYTF
J: TRBJ2-2; length: 15; D: TRBD1; size: many; V: TRBV11-1; DNA: TGTGCCAGCAGCTTAGCTAACAGGGACAGCGGGGAGCTGTTTTTT; CDR3: CASSLANRDSGELFF